This TCR beta chain was identified during a study of blood T cell repertoires in COVID-19. Overall study: Samples representing acute and convalescent COVID-19 were sourced from the United States, Italy and Spain. T cells, B-cell-depleted T cells, or PBMCs supplied cDNA or gDNA.

Authors' data handling: Reference gene primer amplification in the assay estimated nucleated cell counts. TCRdb's copy holds only in-frame clones and misses some; the assay was immunoSEQ multiplex PCR. The DNA gave D and trimming, while V, J and clone size come from that table. The profile shows about 52,000 clones, 85% to 90% of them singletons. This clonotype was obtained from a man between 65 and 85 years old with acute or convalescent COVID-19. The specimen sequenced was peripheral blood.

CDR3: CASSVDRGETQYF. DNA for the CDR3: TGTGCCAGCAGCGTAGATAGAGGGGAGACCCAGTACTTC. The chain carries TRBV9 and TRBJ2-5; a possible D gene is TRBD2 (5 bases). Per the germline V gene, CDR1 is SGDLS and CDR2 is YYNGEE. The V end was cut by 0 bases, the J end by 5 bases, with 8 bases between. The CDR3 sequence is 13 residues long.